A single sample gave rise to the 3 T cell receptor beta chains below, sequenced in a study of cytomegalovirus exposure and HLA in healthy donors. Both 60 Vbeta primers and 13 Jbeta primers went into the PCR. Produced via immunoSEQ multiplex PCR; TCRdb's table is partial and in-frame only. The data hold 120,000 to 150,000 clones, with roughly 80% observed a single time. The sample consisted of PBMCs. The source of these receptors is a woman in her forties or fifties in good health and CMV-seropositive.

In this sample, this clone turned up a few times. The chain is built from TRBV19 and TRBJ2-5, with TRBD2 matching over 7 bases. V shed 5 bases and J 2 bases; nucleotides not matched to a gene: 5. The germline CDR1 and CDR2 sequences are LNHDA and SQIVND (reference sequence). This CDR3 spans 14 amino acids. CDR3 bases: TGTGCCAGTAGTTTGGGAGGGACGCAAGAGACCCAGTACTTC. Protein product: CASSLGGTQETQYF. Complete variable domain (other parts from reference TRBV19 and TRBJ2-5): DGGITQSPKYLFRKEGQNVTLSCEQNLNHDAMYWYRQDPGQGLRLIYYSQIVNDFQKGDIAEGYSVSREKKESFPLTVTSAQKNPTAFYLCASSLGGTQETQYFGPGTRLLVL.

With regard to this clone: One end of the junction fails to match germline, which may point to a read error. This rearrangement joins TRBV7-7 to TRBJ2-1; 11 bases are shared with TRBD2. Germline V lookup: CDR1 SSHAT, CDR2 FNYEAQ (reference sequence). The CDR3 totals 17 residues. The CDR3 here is CASSSLAGGGSYNEQFF. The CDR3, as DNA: TGTGCTAGCAGTTCCCTAGCGGGGGGAGGCTCCTACAATGAGCAGTTCTTC.

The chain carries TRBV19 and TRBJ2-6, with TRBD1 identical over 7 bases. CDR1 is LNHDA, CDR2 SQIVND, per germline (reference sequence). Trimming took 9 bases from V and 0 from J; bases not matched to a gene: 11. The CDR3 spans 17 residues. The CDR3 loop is CASGRDRMSSGANVLTF. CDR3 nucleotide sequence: TGTGCCAGCGGTAGGGACAGAATGTCCTCTGGGGCCAACGTCCTGACTTTC.